This is a list of T cell receptor beta chains from one sample in a study of T cell responses to AZD1222 COVID-19 vaccine. Method: immunoSEQ multiplex PCR; TCRdb's copy keeps in-frame clones and lacks some. Seen here are 150,000 to 250,000 clones, over 85% observed once, and the top ten hold over 0.95%. The specimen comprised peripheral blood, sampled 28 days after the second AZD1222 dose. These TCRs come from an adult who received the AZD1222 COVID-19 vaccine. CDR3s include the opening cysteine and the closing phenylalanine or tryptophan. Each record gives: D gene, J gene, V gene, clone size, CDR3 DNA, CDR3 protein. D genes are given only for firm matches. Some rows mark clone size as missing; the rest say once, few, many or name a class of expanded clone.

NA,TRBJ2-7,TRBV19,NA,TGTGCCAGTAGTATATGGGGGAGCTCCTACGAGCAGTACTTC,CASSIWGSSYEQYF
TRBD2,TRBJ2-7,TRBV3-1/TRBV3-2,NA,TGTGCCAGCAGCCAAGTGTTAGCGGGGGGGCGGGAGCAGTACTTC,CASSQVLAGGREQYF
NA,TRBJ1-6,TRBV5-1,NA,TGCGCCAGCAGCCCAGGCGGGGGGTCCTATAATTCACCCCTCCACTTT,CASSPGGGSYNSPLHF
NA,TRBJ1-5,TRBV2,NA,TGTGCCAGCAGGAGGGATCAGCCCCAGCATTTT,CASRRDQPQHF
TRBD2,TRBJ2-2,TRBV30,NA,TGTGCCCGCCCCCGGGCGGGGGGAAATACCGGGGAGCTGTTTTTT,CARPRAGGNTGELFF
TRBD1,TRBJ1-6,TRBV4-1,NA,TGCGCCAGCAGCCATAACCGGGACAGATCTTCACCCCTCCACTTT,CASSHNRDRSSPLHF
NA,TRBJ1-2,TRBV7-8,NA,TGTGCCAGCAGCTTAGTTGAGGCCGACTATGGCTACACCTTC,CASSLVEADYGYTF
NA,TRBJ2-2,TRBV6-4,NA,TGTGCCAGCAGTGACTCCGCGGGGAACACCGGGGAGCTGTTTTTT,CASSDSAGNTGELFF
NA,TRBJ1-4,TRBV5-1,NA,TGCGCCAGCAGCTCAGGGCCAATATCAACTAATGAAAAACTGTTTTTT,CASSSGPISTNEKLFF
NA,TRBJ2-3,TRBV7-3,NA,TGTGCCAGCAGCTTAGACGCCGCCTTCACAGATACGCAGTATTTT,CASSLDAAFTDTQYF
TRBD1,TRBJ1-5,TRBV7-9,NA,TGTGCCAGCAGCGCGGACAGGGAGAGAAGTCAGCCCCAGCATTTT,CASSADRERSQPQHF
NA,TRBJ1-5,TRBV7-9,NA,TGTGCCAGCAGCTCTGGGGGCAATCAGCCCCAGCATTTT,CASSSGGNQPQHF
NA,TRBJ2-3,TRBV2,NA,TGTGCCAGCAGAGCGACAGGTGTTGGCACAGATACGCAGTATTTT,CASRATGVGTDTQYF
TRBD1,TRBJ1-5,TRBV15,NA,TGTGCCACCGGGTATCCGGGACAGGGGTTCAATCAGCCCCAGCATTTT,CATGYPGQGFNQPQHF
TRBD1,TRBJ1-2,TRBV7-2,NA,TGTGCCAGCAGCCTATCTTGGACAGGGGGAAACTATGGCTACACCTTC,CASSLSWTGGNYGYTF
NA,TRBJ2-7,TRBV10-2,NA,TGCGCCAGCAGTGAGCGCCCCGACTACGAGCAGTACTTC,CASSERPDYEQYF
NA,TRBJ1-3,TRBV25-1,NA,TGTGCCAGCCGGGACGGGGCTGGAAACACCATATATTTT,CASRDGAGNTIYF
NA,TRBJ1-2,TRBV12-3/TRBV12-4,NA,TGTGCCAGCAGTTTTCAGTCTAACTATGGCTACACCTTC,CASSFQSNYGYTF
NA,TRBJ1-5,TRBV10-3,NA,TGTGCCACGGGTGGGGAACTTAGCAATCAGCCCCAGCATTTT,CATGGELSNQPQHF
TRBD2,TRBJ2-7,TRBV6-5,NA,TGTGCCAGCAGCCCCACGGGGGGGTTCTCCTACGAGCAGTACTTC,CASSPTGGFSYEQYF
TRBD1,TRBJ1-5,TRBV6-6,once,TGTGCCAGCAGTCCACCGGCGACAGGGAATAGCAATCAGCCCCAGCATTTT,CASSPPATGNSNQPQHF
TRBD1,TRBJ1-6,TRBV2,once,TGTGCCAGCAGTGAACTGGACAGGGGAGCCTCACCCCTCCACTTT,CASSELDRGASPLHF
NA,TRBJ1-2,TRBV7-3,NA,TGTGCCAGCAGCTTACCACAGGGTAGGTATGGCTACACCTTC,CASSLPQGRYGYTF
NA,TRBJ1-5,TRBV4-3,NA,TGCGCCAGCAGCCAATCTCACCGGGGCCTACCCCAGCCCCAGCATTTT,CASSQSHRGLPQPQHF
TRBD2,TRBJ2-1,TRBV19,NA,TGTGCCAGTAGTATAGGGACTAGCGGTTACAATGAGCAGTTCTTC,CASSIGTSGYNEQFF
NA,TRBJ1-1,TRBV5-4,NA,TGTGCCAGCAGCCCGGGGGGGATCGGGAACACTGAAGCTTTCTTT,CASSPGGIGNTEAFF
NA,TRBJ1-1,TRBV9,NA,TGTGCCAGCAGCCCCGACGGGTCGGGGGCTTTCTTT,CASSPDGSGAFF
NA,TRBJ1-5,TRBV7-7,NA,TGTGCCAGCAGCCCCTTCGGGGAATATAGCAATCAGCCCCAGCATTTT,CASSPFGEYSNQPQHF